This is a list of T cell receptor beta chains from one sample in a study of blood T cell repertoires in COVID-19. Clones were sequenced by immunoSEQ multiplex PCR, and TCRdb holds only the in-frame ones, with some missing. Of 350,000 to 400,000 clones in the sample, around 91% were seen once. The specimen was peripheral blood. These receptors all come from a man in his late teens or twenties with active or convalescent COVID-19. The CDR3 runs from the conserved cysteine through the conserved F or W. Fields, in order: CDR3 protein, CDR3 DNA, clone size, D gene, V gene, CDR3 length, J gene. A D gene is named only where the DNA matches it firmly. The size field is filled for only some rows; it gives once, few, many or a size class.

CDR3aa: CASSFRGTGDSYEQYF; CDR3nt: TGTGCCAGCAGCTTCAGGGGGACAGGGGACTCCTACGAGCAGTACTTC; abundance: .; d_gene: TRBD1; v_gene: TRBV13; len: 16; j_gene: TRBJ2-7
CDR3aa: CASSPLQGEQYF; CDR3nt: TGTGCCAGCAGCCCGCTACAGGGCGAGCAGTACTTC; abundance: .; d_gene: .; v_gene: TRBV28; len: 12; j_gene: TRBJ2-7
CDR3aa: CASMRSGGNGELFF; CDR3nt: TGTGCCAGCATGCGTAGCGGGGGAAACGGGGAGCTGTTTTTT; abundance: .; d_gene: TRBD2; v_gene: TRBV6-5; len: 14; j_gene: TRBJ2-2
CDR3aa: CASSERQEISNQPQHF; CDR3nt: TGTGCCAGCAGCGAGCGACAGGAGATTAGCAATCAGCCCCAGCATTTT; abundance: .; d_gene: .; v_gene: TRBV27; len: 16; j_gene: TRBJ1-5
CDR3aa: CASSSAAVNEQFF; CDR3nt: TGTGCCAGCAGCTCAGCTGCGGTCAATGAGCAGTTCTTC; abundance: .; d_gene: .; v_gene: TRBV11-3; len: 13; j_gene: TRBJ2-1
CDR3aa: CASSPGRTYGYTF; CDR3nt: TGTGCCAGCAGTCCGGGGAGGACCTATGGCTACACCTTC; abundance: .; d_gene: .; v_gene: TRBV5-5; len: 13; j_gene: TRBJ1-2
CDR3aa: CASSRDRLETQYF; CDR3nt: TGTGCCAGTAGTAGAGACAGACTGGAGACCCAGTACTTC; abundance: .; d_gene: .; v_gene: TRBV19; len: 13; j_gene: TRBJ2-5
CDR3aa: CASSVQGRYQPQHF; CDR3nt: TGTGCCAGCAGTGTCCAGGGTCGTTATCAGCCCCAGCATTTT; abundance: .; d_gene: .; v_gene: TRBV27; len: 14; j_gene: TRBJ1-5
CDR3aa: CASSPWGGWETQYF; CDR3nt: TGTGCCAGCAGCCCCTGGGGCGGCTGGGAGACCCAGTACTTC; abundance: .; d_gene: .; v_gene: TRBV6-6; len: 14; j_gene: TRBJ2-5
CDR3aa: CASSFMRGTDTQYF; CDR3nt: TGTGCCAGCAGCTTCATGCGCGGCACAGATACGCAGTATTTT; abundance: .; d_gene: .; v_gene: TRBV11-2; len: 14; j_gene: TRBJ2-3
CDR3aa: CASSQTGKEEYGYTF; CDR3nt: TGCGCCAGCAGCCAGACAGGGAAGGAAGAGTATGGCTACACCTTC; abundance: few; d_gene: TRBD1; v_gene: TRBV4-3; len: 15; j_gene: TRBJ1-2
CDR3aa: CATSDRTGGTEAFF; CDR3nt: TGTGCCACCAGTGATCGGACAGGGGGCACTGAAGCTTTCTTT; abundance: once; d_gene: TRBD1; v_gene: TRBV24-1; len: 14; j_gene: TRBJ1-1
CDR3aa: CASSLGSGWNTEAFF; CDR3nt: TGTGCCAGCAGCTTAGGGTCAGGCTGGAACACTGAAGCTTTCTTT; abundance: .; d_gene: .; v_gene: TRBV7-2; len: 15; j_gene: TRBJ1-1
CDR3aa: CASSVVGVNQPQHF; CDR3nt: TGTGCCAGCAGTGTGGTAGGAGTTAATCAGCCCCAGCATTTT; abundance: .; d_gene: .; v_gene: TRBV2; len: 14; j_gene: TRBJ1-5
CDR3aa: CASSQGAATNEKLFF; CDR3nt: TGTGCCAGCAGCCAAGGGGCAGCAACTAATGAAAAACTGTTTTTT; abundance: .; d_gene: .; v_gene: TRBV4-2; len: 15; j_gene: TRBJ1-4
CDR3aa: CASSPWGQGLRSNQPQHF; CDR3nt: TGTGCCAGCAGCCCTTGGGGACAGGGGTTAAGGAGCAATCAGCCCCAGCATTTT; abundance: .; d_gene: TRBD1; v_gene: TRBV6-2/TRBV6-3; len: 18; j_gene: TRBJ1-5
CDR3aa: CASSVVVQGRFTGELFF; CDR3nt: TGTGCCAGCAGCGTAGTGGTCCAGGGAAGGTTTACCGGGGAGCTGTTTTTT; abundance: few; d_gene: .; v_gene: TRBV9; len: 17; j_gene: TRBJ2-2
CDR3aa: CASSLSLYNEQFF; CDR3nt: TGTGCCAGCAGTTTATCCCTCTACAATGAGCAGTTCTTC; abundance: .; d_gene: .; v_gene: TRBV27; len: 13; j_gene: TRBJ2-1
CDR3aa: CASRGTGRRNQPQHF; CDR3nt: TGTGCCAGCAGGGGGACAGGGCGAAGAAATCAGCCCCAGCATTTT; abundance: .; d_gene: TRBD1; v_gene: TRBV28; len: 15; j_gene: TRBJ1-5
CDR3aa: CASSPRSGTGGNYGYTF; CDR3nt: TGTGCCAGCAGCCCACGCTCCGGGACAGGGGGCAACTATGGCTACACCTTC; abundance: .; d_gene: TRBD1; v_gene: TRBV13; len: 17; j_gene: TRBJ1-2
CDR3aa: CATRDRPYLETGELFF; CDR3nt: TGTGCCACCCGGGACAGACCCTACTTAGAGACCGGGGAGCTGTTTTTT; abundance: .; d_gene: TRBD1; v_gene: TRBV27; len: 16; j_gene: TRBJ2-2
CDR3aa: CAISEAVTRGYTF; CDR3nt: TGTGCCATCAGTGAGGCTGTGACTCGAGGCTACACCTTC; abundance: .; d_gene: .; v_gene: TRBV10-3; len: 13; j_gene: TRBJ1-2
CDR3aa: CARSAHERSSTDTQYF; CDR3nt: TGTGCCAGAAGCGCCCACGAGCGGTCTAGCACAGATACGCAGTATTTT; abundance: .; d_gene: .; v_gene: TRBV7-5; len: 16; j_gene: TRBJ2-3
CDR3aa: CASSQVAGTTDTQYF; CDR3nt: TGCGCCAGCAGCCAAGTAGCGGGAACAACAGATACGCAGTATTTT; abundance: .; d_gene: TRBD2; v_gene: TRBV4-1; len: 15; j_gene: TRBJ2-3
CDR3aa: CAISGQEVGRETQYF; CDR3nt: TGTGCCATCAGCGGACAGGAGGTTGGTAGAGAGACCCAGTACTTC; abundance: .; d_gene: TRBD1; v_gene: TRBV10-3; len: 15; j_gene: TRBJ2-5
CDR3aa: CASSRPGLNYGYTF; CDR3nt: TGTGCCAGCAGTCGGCCGGGACTTAACTATGGCTACACCTTC; abundance: few; d_gene: .; v_gene: TRBV6-5; len: 14; j_gene: TRBJ1-2
CDR3aa: CASSQYRDSNQPQHF; CDR3nt: TGCGCCAGCAGCCAATACCGGGATAGCAATCAGCCCCAGCATTTT; abundance: .; d_gene: .; v_gene: TRBV4-1; len: 15; j_gene: TRBJ1-5
CDR3aa: CSVFSGPAEQYF; CDR3nt: TGCAGCGTTTTCTCAGGGCCGGCCGAGCAGTACTTC; abundance: .; d_gene: .; v_gene: TRBV29-1; len: 12; j_gene: TRBJ2-7
CDR3aa: CASSWTGISSTDTQYF; CDR3nt: TGTGCCAGCAGCTGGACAGGGATTTCTAGCACAGATACGCAGTATTTT; abundance: .; d_gene: TRBD1; v_gene: TRBV5-5; len: 16; j_gene: TRBJ2-3
CDR3aa: CASSYLRGTGANVLTF; CDR3nt: TGTGCCAGCAGTTACCTTCGGGGGACTGGGGCCAACGTCCTGACTTTC; abundance: .; d_gene: .; v_gene: TRBV6-5; len: 16; j_gene: TRBJ2-6
CDR3aa: CASSVGGGGTDTQYF; CDR3nt: TGTGCCAGCAGCGTAGGGGGGGGAGGGACAGATACGCAGTATTTT; abundance: .; d_gene: TRBD2; v_gene: TRBV9; len: 15; j_gene: TRBJ2-3
CDR3aa: CASSETGSYEQYF; CDR3nt: TGTGCCAGCAGTGAGACAGGTAGCTACGAGCAGTACTTC; abundance: .; d_gene: .; v_gene: TRBV5-8; len: 13; j_gene: TRBJ2-7
CDR3aa: CASSQPTGLAYNEQFF; CDR3nt: TGTGCCAGCAGCCAACCTACGGGACTAGCGTACAATGAGCAGTTCTTC; abundance: .; d_gene: .; v_gene: TRBV21-1; len: 16; j_gene: TRBJ2-1
CDR3aa: CASSQNPHALGVETQYF; CDR3nt: TGTGCCAGCAGCCAAAACCCACACGCTTTAGGGGTCGAGACCCAGTACTTC; abundance: .; d_gene: .; v_gene: TRBV3-1/TRBV3-2; len: 17; j_gene: TRBJ2-5
CDR3aa: CASSINREYYEQYF; CDR3nt: TGTGCCAGCAGCATCAACAGGGAATACTACGAGCAGTACTTC; abundance: .; d_gene: .; v_gene: TRBV11-2; len: 14; j_gene: TRBJ2-7
CDR3aa: CASSQALAGGANIQYF; CDR3nt: TGCGCCAGCAGCCAAGCCCTAGCGGGAGGCGCAAACATTCAGTACTTC; abundance: .; d_gene: TRBD2; v_gene: TRBV4-1; len: 16; j_gene: TRBJ2-4
CDR3aa: CASSSASGYGYTF; CDR3nt: TGTGCCAGCAGCTCCGCGAGTGGCTATGGCTACACCTTC; abundance: .; d_gene: .; v_gene: TRBV11-2; len: 13; j_gene: TRBJ1-2
CDR3aa: CASSRQQGAAGNTIYF; CDR3nt: TGTGCCAGCAGCCGTCAACAGGGGGCGGCTGGAAACACCATATATTTT; abundance: .; d_gene: TRBD1; v_gene: TRBV3-1/TRBV3-2; len: 16; j_gene: TRBJ1-3
CDR3aa: CASSMDGRAHIQYF; CDR3nt: TGTGCCAGTAGTATGGACGGGAGGGCGCACATTCAGTACTTC; abundance: .; d_gene: TRBD2; v_gene: TRBV19; len: 14; j_gene: TRBJ2-4
CDR3aa: CASSFGDRENTEAFF; CDR3nt: TGTGCCAGCAGCTTTGGGGACAGGGAAAACACTGAAGCTTTCTTT; abundance: few; d_gene: TRBD1; v_gene: TRBV7-9; len: 15; j_gene: TRBJ1-1
CDR3aa: CASSDSGSGGETQYF; CDR3nt: TGTGCCAGCAGTGATAGCGGGAGTGGAGGAGAGACCCAGTACTTC; abundance: .; d_gene: TRBD2; v_gene: TRBV28; len: 15; j_gene: TRBJ2-5
CDR3aa: CASTTANYGYTF; CDR3nt: TGTGCCAGTACTACGGCTAACTATGGCTACACCTTC; abundance: .; d_gene: .; v_gene: TRBV19; len: 12; j_gene: TRBJ1-2
CDR3aa: CASSYTATNEKLFF; CDR3nt: TGTGCCAGCAGTTACACAGCAACTAATGAAAAACTGTTTTTT; abundance: .; d_gene: .; v_gene: TRBV6-5; len: 14; j_gene: TRBJ1-4
CDR3aa: CASSLDRLSGYTF; CDR3nt: TGTGCCAGCAGCTTAGATCGTCTTAGTGGCTACACCTTC; abundance: .; d_gene: .; v_gene: TRBV11-2; len: 13; j_gene: TRBJ1-2
CDR3aa: CASSPGLAGGPVSWETQYF; CDR3nt: TGTGCCAGCAGCCCGGGACTAGCGGGAGGGCCAGTTTCTTGGGAGACCCAGTACTTC; abundance: .; d_gene: TRBD2; v_gene: TRBV7-8; len: 19; j_gene: TRBJ2-5
CDR3aa: CASSLREANSPLHF; CDR3nt: TGTGCCAGCAGCTTGAGGGAGGCGAATTCACCCCTCCACTTT; abundance: .; d_gene: .; v_gene: TRBV5-4; len: 14; j_gene: TRBJ1-6
CDR3aa: CASSLALRLAGINNEQFF; CDR3nt: TGTGCCAGCAGCTTAGCGCTCCGACTAGCGGGGATAAACAATGAGCAGTTCTTC; abundance: .; d_gene: TRBD2; v_gene: TRBV7-8; len: 18; j_gene: TRBJ2-1
CDR3aa: CASSYLGAEAFF; CDR3nt: TGTGCCAGCAGTTACTTAGGGGCTGAAGCTTTCTTT; abundance: once; d_gene: .; v_gene: TRBV6-2/TRBV6-3; len: 12; j_gene: TRBJ1-1
CDR3aa: CASSHVGAAEAFF; CDR3nt: TGTGCCAGCAGCCACGTTGGGGCCGCTGAAGCTTTCTTT; abundance: .; d_gene: .; v_gene: TRBV7-6; len: 13; j_gene: TRBJ1-1
CDR3aa: CASSRTGGTRTDTQYF; CDR3nt: TGTGCCAGCAGTCGAACAGGGGGCACACGCACAGATACGCAGTATTTT; abundance: .; d_gene: TRBD1; v_gene: TRBV28; len: 16; j_gene: TRBJ2-3
CDR3aa: CALKRTGVEKLFF; CDR3nt: TGTGCCCTTAAGAGGACAGGGGTTGAAAAACTGTTTTTT; abundance: .; d_gene: TRBD1; v_gene: TRBV2; len: 13; j_gene: TRBJ1-4